The TCR beta chain described here comes from a study of naive and memory T cell subsets. Overall study findings and caveats: Between naive and memory subsets, TCR abundance power law exponents differed.

As for this clonotype: Its antigen is unknown. A read error is possible here, since a much larger clone lies one base away.

CMV status came from CD4+ T cell IFNgamma after overnight CMV lysate stimulation of fresh PBMCs. Cells stained for CD3, CD4, CD8, CD45RA, CD27 and viability were sorted into four CD45RA/CD27 subsets. There are 11 residues in the CDR3. Germline V gene lookup returns CDR1 ENHRY and CDR2 SYGVKD. Two oligonucleotides, mixed equimolar, formed the beta constant-region primer covering TRBC1 and TRBC2. The ligated cDNA underwent four PCR rounds using SP2 and nested alpha and beta constant-region primers. TCRdb used MiXCR to reprocess the UMI-ligation and nested PCR reads, holding one entry per CDR3 protein. The sample carries some 83,000 distinct CDR3 sequences, around 9% recorded once.

The sample consisted of naive CD8+ T cells from blood. This receptor was obtained from a human donor in good health. J is TRBJ2-7 and V is TRBV10-3; D unclear. The CDR3 here is CAISVNDEQNF. For the CDR3, the DNA is TGTGCCATCAGCGTCAACGACGAGCAGAACTTC.